The table lists the clone carrying this T cell receptor (beta chain) with many counts. The entry originates in a study of regulatory T cells in long-lasting Graves disease. Looking at the study overall: Persistent cases were those of Graves' disease that involved over 5 years of antithyroid drugs with positive TSH receptor antibodies.

Time point denoted: persistent/refractory GD, antithyroid drugs over 5 years with positive TRAb. PBMC-derived RNA was used for the TCR library. Construction of TCR beta libraries relied on iRepertoire HTBI primers and on Arm-PCR targeting CDR3 regions. Via MiXCR, TCRdb re-called the multiplex PCR reads, giving one row per CDR3 protein. The table lists around 400,000 distinct CDR3 sequences, 23% of them singletons, with approximately 28% in the top ten. This TCR derives from a female donor with Graves disease. This specimen was peripheral blood mononuclear cells (PBMCs), taken when the disease was refractory, from a patient treated with antithyroid drugs.

The CDR3 is CASSRLGGHYEQYF. In nucleotides, the CDR3 is TGTGCCAGCAGCCGGCTGGGGGGGCACTACGAGCAGTACTTC. The chain combines TRBV3-1 with TRBJ2-7, with D maybe TRBD2 (7 bases). The germline CDR1 and CDR2 sequences are LGHDT and YNNKEL (reference sequence). The V gene lost 4 bases and the J gene lost 3 bases, with 13 bases spanning the gap. The CDR3 is 14 residues long.